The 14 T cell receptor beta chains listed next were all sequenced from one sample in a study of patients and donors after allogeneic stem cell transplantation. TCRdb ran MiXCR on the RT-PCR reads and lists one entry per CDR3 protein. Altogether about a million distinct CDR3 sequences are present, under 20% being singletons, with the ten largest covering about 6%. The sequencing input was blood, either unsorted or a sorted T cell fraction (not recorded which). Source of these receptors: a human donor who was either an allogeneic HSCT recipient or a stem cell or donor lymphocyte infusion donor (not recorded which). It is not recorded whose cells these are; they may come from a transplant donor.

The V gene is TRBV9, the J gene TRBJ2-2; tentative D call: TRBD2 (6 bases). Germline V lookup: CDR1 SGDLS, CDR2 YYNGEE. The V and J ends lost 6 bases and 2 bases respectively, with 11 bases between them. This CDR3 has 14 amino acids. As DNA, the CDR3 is TGTGCCAGCAATACCGGGGGAAACACCGGGGAGCTGTTTTTT. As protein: CASNTGGNTGELFF.

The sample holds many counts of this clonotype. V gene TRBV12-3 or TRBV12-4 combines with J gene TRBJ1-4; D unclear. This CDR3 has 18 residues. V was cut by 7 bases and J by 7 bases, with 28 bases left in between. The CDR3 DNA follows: TGTGCCAGCACCTCAGCCGCGGCCCAAAGTCCCTTTCGTGAAAAACTGTTTTTT. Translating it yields CASTSAAAQSPFREKLFF.

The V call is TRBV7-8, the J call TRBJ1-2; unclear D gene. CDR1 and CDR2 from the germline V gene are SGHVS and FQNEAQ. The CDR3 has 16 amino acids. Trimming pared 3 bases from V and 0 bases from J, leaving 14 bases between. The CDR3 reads CASSLWAGRTNYGYTF. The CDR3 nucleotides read TGTGCCAGCAGCTTGTGGGCGGGCCGTACTAACTATGGCTACACCTTC.

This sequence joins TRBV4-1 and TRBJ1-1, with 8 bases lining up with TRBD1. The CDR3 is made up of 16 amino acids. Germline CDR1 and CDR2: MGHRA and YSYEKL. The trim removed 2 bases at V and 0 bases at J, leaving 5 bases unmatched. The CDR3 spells CASSQYGQGLNTEAFF. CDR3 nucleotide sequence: TGCGCCAGCAGCCAATACGGACAGGGTCTGAACACTGAAGCTTTCTTT.

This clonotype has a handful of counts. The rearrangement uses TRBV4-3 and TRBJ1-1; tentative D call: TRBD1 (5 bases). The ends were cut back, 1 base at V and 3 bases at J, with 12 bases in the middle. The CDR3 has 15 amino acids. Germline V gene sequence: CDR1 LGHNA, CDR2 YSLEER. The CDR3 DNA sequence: TGCGCCAGCAGCCAAGGTGGTAGGGGACACACTGAAGCTTTCTTT. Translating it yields CASSQGGRGHTEAFF.

This CDR3 reads CSARDRPGTEAFF. Here the CDR3 DNA reads TGCAGTGCTAGAGATCGACCAGGCACTGAAGCTTTCTTT. The chain uses TRBV20-1 and TRBJ1-1; D unclear. Germline V gives CDR1 DFQATT, CDR2 SNEGSKA (reference sequence). The ends were cut back, 0 bases at V and 4 bases at J, with 9 bases in the middle. CDR3 length equals 13 residues.

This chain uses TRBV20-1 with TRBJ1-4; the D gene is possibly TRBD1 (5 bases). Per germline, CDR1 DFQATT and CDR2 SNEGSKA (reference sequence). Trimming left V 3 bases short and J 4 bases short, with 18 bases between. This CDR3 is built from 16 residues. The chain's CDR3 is CSARESVGTINEKLFF. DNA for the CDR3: TGCAGTGCTAGGGAATCAGTTGGGACTATTAATGAAAAACTGTTTTTT.

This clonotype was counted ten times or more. The CDR3 DNA sequence: TGTGCCAGCAGTTTAGGGGGTTTCTCTGGGGCCAACGTCCTGACTTTC. It is translated as CASSLGGFSGANVLTF. The rearrangement links TRBV12-3 or TRBV12-4 to TRBJ2-6; no clear D. The V end was cut by 1 base, the J end by 0 bases, with 7 bases between. There are 16 residues in the CDR3.

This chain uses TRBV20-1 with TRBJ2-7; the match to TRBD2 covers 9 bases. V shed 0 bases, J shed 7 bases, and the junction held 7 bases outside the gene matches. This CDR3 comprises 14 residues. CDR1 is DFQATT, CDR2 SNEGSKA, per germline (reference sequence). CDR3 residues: CSARDGGGVREQYF. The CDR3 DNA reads TGCAGTGCTAGAGATGGCGGGGGGGTCAGAGAGCAGTACTTC.

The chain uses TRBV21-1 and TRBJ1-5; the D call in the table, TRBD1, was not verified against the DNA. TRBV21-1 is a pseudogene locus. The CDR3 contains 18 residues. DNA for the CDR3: TGTGCCAGCAGCCTTGCCCCAGGGTGGCTCCCTGACAATCAGCCCCAGCATTTT. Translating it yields CASSLAPGWLPDNQPQHF.

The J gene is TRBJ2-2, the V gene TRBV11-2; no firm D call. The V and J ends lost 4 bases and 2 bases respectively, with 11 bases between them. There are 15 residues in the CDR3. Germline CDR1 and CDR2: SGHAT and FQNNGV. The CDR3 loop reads CASSSLSSNTGELFF. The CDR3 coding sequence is TGTGCCAGCAGCTCCTTGAGTTCTAACACCGGGGAGCTGTTTTTT.

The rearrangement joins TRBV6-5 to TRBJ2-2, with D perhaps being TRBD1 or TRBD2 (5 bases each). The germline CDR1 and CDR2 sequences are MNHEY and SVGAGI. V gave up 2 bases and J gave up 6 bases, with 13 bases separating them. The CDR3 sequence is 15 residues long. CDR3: CASSYTGVGAGELFF. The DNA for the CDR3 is TGTGCCAGCAGTTACACCGGGGTAGGGGCCGGGGAGCTGTTTTTT.

The CDR3 DNA reads TGTGCCAGCAGCCGAACGGACGGTGACTATGGCTACACCTTC. It encodes CASSRTDGDYGYTF. V gene TRBV7-6 combines with J gene TRBJ1-2; D is unclear. The CDR3 has 14 residues. The V and J ends lost 5 bases and 3 bases respectively, with 13 bases between them. Germline CDR1 and CDR2: SGHVS and FNYEAQ. Drawing the rest from reference TRBV7-6 and TRBJ1-2, the complete variable domain is GAGVSQSPRYKVTKRGQDVALRCDPISGHVSLYWYRQALGQGPEFLTYFNYEAQQDKSGLPNDRFSAERPEGSISTLTIQRTEQRDSAMYRCASSRTDGDYGYTFGSGTRLTVV.

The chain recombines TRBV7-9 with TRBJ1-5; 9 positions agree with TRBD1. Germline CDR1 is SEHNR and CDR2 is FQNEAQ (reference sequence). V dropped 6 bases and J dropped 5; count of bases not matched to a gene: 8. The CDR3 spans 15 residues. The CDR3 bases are TGTGCCAGCAGTTTTGGGACAGGGATCCATCAGCCCCAGCATTTT. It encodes CASSFGTGIHQPQHF.